A selection of T cell receptor beta chains follows, all from one sample in a study of human T cells and chemical hapten exposure. TCRdb fed the RACE reads into MiXCR, producing one record per CDR3 protein. The sample has around 52,000 distinct CDR3 sequences, about 9% seen once. The source material was whole blood, sampled in connection with sensitization to the hapten diphenylcyclopropenone (DPC). The origin of the receptors is a woman aged 40 to 50 with alopecia areata. Some clones in this sample may be carry-over from other donors' samples. CDR3s include the opening cysteine and the closing phenylalanine or tryptophan. The order of the fields is J gene, CDR3 length, V gene, CDR3 protein.

J: TRBJ2-3; length: 15; V: TRBV7-6; CDR3: CASSLASFVTDTQYF
J: TRBJ1-6; length: 13; V: TRBV20-1; CDR3: CSAPDRGDSPLHF
J: TRBJ2-5; length: 15; V: TRBV5-8; CDR3: CASSLGVRPPETQYF
J: TRBJ2-1; length: 17; V: TRBV3-1; CDR3: CASSQDSPGGLFDEQFF
J: TRBJ2-5; length: 17; V: TRBV6-5; CDR3: CASIRGTAPRIQETQYF
J: TRBJ2-3; length: 17; V: TRBV29-1; CDR3: CSVEVGWRGRRTDTQYF
J: TRBJ1-5; length: 15; V: TRBV11-3; CDR3: CASTADRVGYQPQHF
J: TRBJ2-6; length: 16; V: TRBV18; CDR3: CASSPFQGSGANVLTF
J: TRBJ2-1; length: 16; V: TRBV6-5; CDR3: CASSYSGAKRYNEQFF
J: TRBJ1-2; length: 13; V: TRBV7-8; CDR3: CASSLGGDYGYTF
J: TRBJ1-1; length: 14; V: TRBV30; CDR3: CAWSVALRNTEAFF
J: TRBJ2-5; length: 16; V: TRBV6-1; CDR3: CASRSFRGGAKETQYF
J: TRBJ1-1; length: 15; V: TRBV4-2; CDR3: CASSRTTGTGVEAFF
J: TRBJ1-2; length: 17; V: TRBV6-5; CDR3: CASSWNRPDRANYGYTF
J: TRBJ1-1; length: 17; V: TRBV5-1; CDR3: CASSFGLYTGVNTEAFF
J: TRBJ1-1; length: 14; V: TRBV7-9; CDR3: CASSSMTGNTEAFF
J: TRBJ2-5; length: 16; V: TRBV11-2; CDR3: CASSRARRPLGETQYF
J: TRBJ1-5; length: 14; V: TRBV7-8; CDR3: CASGGQGGYQPQHF
J: TRBJ2-7; length: 14; V: TRBV3-1; CDR3: CASSQGVEVGEQYF
J: TRBJ2-1; length: 19; V: TRBV2; CDR3: CASSEAKRQRGDPYNEQFF
J: TRBJ1-5; length: 16; V: TRBV10-1; CDR3: CASSEFEGGGNQPQHF
J: TRBJ1-5; length: 12; V: TRBV7-9; CDR3: CASSLSFFAQHF
J: TRBJ2-2; length: 14; V: TRBV2; CDR3: CASRGQADTGELFF
J: TRBJ2-7; length: 15; V: TRBV6-6; CDR3: CASSYTPGHSYEQYF
J: TRBJ2-1; length: 15; V: TRBV7-6; CDR3: CASSYGTSGENEQFF
J: TRBJ1-6; length: 12; V: TRBV28; CDR3: CASLTQGLPLHF
J: TRBJ2-1; length: 14; V: TRBV7-7; CDR3: CASSLGGPANEQFF
J: TRBJ1-2; length: 14; V: TRBV9; CDR3: CASSLRTVGHGYTF
J: TRBJ1-4; length: 14; V: TRBV18; CDR3: CASSPQGANEKLFF
J: TRBJ1-5; length: 14; V: TRBV6-5; CDR3: CASSYGQQNQPQHF
J: TRBJ2-1; length: 15; V: TRBV7-9; CDR3: CASSKRPTTHNEQFF
J: TRBJ2-3; length: 14; V: TRBV7-3; CDR3: CASSLQSIADTQYF
J: TRBJ2-3; length: 15; V: TRBV11-2; CDR3: CASSFYQGGTDTQYF
J: TRBJ2-3; length: 13; V: TRBV19; CDR3: CASSIERGDTQYF
J: TRBJ2-2; length: 12; V: TRBV20-1; CDR3: CSASQHTGELFF
J: TRBJ2-2; length: 14; V: TRBV12-3/TRBV12-4; CDR3: CASSPRVNTGELFF
J: TRBJ2-6; length: 15; V: TRBV12-3/TRBV12-4; CDR3: CASSFLGAGANVLTF
J: TRBJ1-6; length: 13; V: TRBV2; CDR3: CASHPLLTSPLHF
J: TRBJ1-1; length: 12; V: TRBV12-3/TRBV12-4; CDR3: CASHGQGTEAFF
J: TRBJ1-1; length: 14; V: TRBV18; CDR3: CASSPASLNTEAFF
J: TRBJ1-2; length: 13; V: TRBV12-3/TRBV12-4; CDR3: CASSLKGSYGYTF
J: TRBJ2-5; length: 16; V: TRBV10-2; CDR3: CASSESRPEGQETQYF